These 3 T cell receptor beta chains share one sample of origin, sequenced in a study of cytomegalovirus exposure and HLA in healthy donors. The PCR ran on 60 Vbeta and 13 Jbeta primers. Profiled with immunoSEQ multiplex PCR; TCRdb holds only in-frame clones, not every one. The table has roughly 170,000 clones, 65% to 90% seen once. The sequencing input was PBMCs. The origin of the receptors is a girl aged 2 to 9 in good health and CMV-seropositive.

This clone occurred once. J is TRBJ1-1 and V is TRBV11-3; 8 nucleotides agree with TRBD1. CDR3 size: 12 residues. Germline V gene data show CDR1 as SGHNT and CDR2 as YENEEA. The trim removed 4 bases at V and 12 bases at J, leaving 7 bases unmatched. The CDR3 DNA follows: TGTGCCAGCAGCTACAGACAGGGGAAAACTTTCTTT. This encodes CASSYRQGKTFF.

The chain employs TRBV11-2 and TRBJ1-2; D remains ambiguous. The V and J ends lost 1 base and 5 bases respectively, with 17 bases between them. This CDR3 comprises 16 residues. CDR1 and CDR2 from the germline V gene are SGHAT and FQNNGV. CDR3 sequence: CASSLGASRARYGYTF. CDR3 DNA: TGTGCCAGCAGCTTAGGCGCTAGTAGAGCTAGATATGGCTACACCTTC.

This clone was recorded once. This chain links TRBV10-3 with TRBJ1-5; perhaps TRBD1 as D (6 bases). V dropped 3 bases and J dropped 6 bases, with 18 bases sitting between them. Germline CDR1 and CDR2: ENHRY and SYGVKD. The CDR3 is made up of 16 amino acids. CDR3 sequence reads: CAISDDLSGAGQPQHF. The CDR3 DNA sequence: TGTGCCATCAGTGATGACTTGTCAGGGGCGGGTCAGCCCCAGCATTTT.